Sequencing of this TCR beta chain was carried out in a study of blood T cell repertoires in COVID-19. Across the whole study: In each case, the material was cDNA or gDNA derived from T cells, B-cell-depleted T cells, or PBMCs.

This clone came up once. V was pared by 0 bases and J by 5 bases, with 5 bases of the junction left unmatched. Germline V gives CDR1 MGHDK, CDR2 SYGVNS. The CDR3 is 15 amino acids. TCRdb's table, derived via immunoSEQ multiplex PCR, lists solely in-frame clones and lacks some. The sample carries 100,000 to 150,000 clones, 84% recorded once. The chain joins TRBV25-1 to TRBJ2-7; 9 nucleotides line up with TRBD1. This receptor was identified in a woman aged 25-40 years who had recovered from COVID-19. The specimen sequenced was peripheral blood. CDR3 sequence reads: CASSEYGTGKDEQYF. The CDR3 DNA reads as TGTGCCAGCAGTGAATATGGGACAGGGAAGGACGAGCAGTACTTC.